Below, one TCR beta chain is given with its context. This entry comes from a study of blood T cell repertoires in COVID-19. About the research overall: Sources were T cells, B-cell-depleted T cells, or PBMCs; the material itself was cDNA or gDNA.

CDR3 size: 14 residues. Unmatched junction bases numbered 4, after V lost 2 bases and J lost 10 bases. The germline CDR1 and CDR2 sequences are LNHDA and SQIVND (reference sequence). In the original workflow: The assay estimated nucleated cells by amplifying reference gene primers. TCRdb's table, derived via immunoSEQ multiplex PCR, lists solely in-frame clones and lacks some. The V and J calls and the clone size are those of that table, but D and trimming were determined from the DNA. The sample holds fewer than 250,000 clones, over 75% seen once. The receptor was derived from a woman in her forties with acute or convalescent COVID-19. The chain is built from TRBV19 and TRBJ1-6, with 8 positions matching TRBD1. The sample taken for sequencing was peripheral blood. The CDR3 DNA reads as TGTGCCAGTAGTATATCAGGGGGCAGGTCACCCCTCCACTTT. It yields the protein CASSISGGRSPLHF.